This T cell receptor beta chain is drawn from a study of cytomegalovirus exposure and HLA in healthy donors. General observations from the study: Sequencing likely caused a cluster of highly shared sequence variants. Later work showed greater clonal expansion in HLA-associated TCR beta chains than in equally common others.

Notes on this clone: Its antigen remains unknown.

The CDR3 extends over 13 amino acids. CDR1 and CDR2 (germline): GTSNPN, SVGIG (reference sequence). The V gene end was trimmed by 5 bases and the J gene end by 5 bases; junction bases not matched to a gene: 6. 13 Jbeta primers and 60 Vbeta primers were used for the PCR. Some clones are missing from TCRdb's copy, which holds only in-frame ones; the method was immunoSEQ multiplex PCR. The table has 65,000 to 90,000 clones, over 60% seen once. Sequencing was performed on PBMCs. The receptor's source is a man aged 35-49 years in good health and CMV-seronegative. The chain uses TRBV30 and TRBJ2-7; the match to TRBD2 covers 10 bases. In nucleotides, the CDR3 is TGTGCCTGGGCCACCGGACTAGCGGACGAGCAGTACTTC. It codes for CAWATGLADEQYF.